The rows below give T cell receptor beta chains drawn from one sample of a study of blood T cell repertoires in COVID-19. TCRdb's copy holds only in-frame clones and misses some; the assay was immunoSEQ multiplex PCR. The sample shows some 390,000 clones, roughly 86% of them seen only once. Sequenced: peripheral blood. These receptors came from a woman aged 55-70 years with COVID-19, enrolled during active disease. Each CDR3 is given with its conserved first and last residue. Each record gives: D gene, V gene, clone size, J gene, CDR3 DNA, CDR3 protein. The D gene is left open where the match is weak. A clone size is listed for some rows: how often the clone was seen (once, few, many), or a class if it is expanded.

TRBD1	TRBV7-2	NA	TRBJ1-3	TGTGCCAGCAGCTTGACCCAGGGGGCTGTCGGAAACACCATATATTTT	CASSLTQGAVGNTIYF
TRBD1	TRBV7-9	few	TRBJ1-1	TGTGCCAGCGCACTCACGGAGGGACAGGCGACACCTTTCTTT	CASALTEGQATPFF
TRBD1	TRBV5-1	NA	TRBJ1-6	TGCGCCAGCAGCAGGACGACAGGGGATAATTCACCCCTCCACTTT	CASSRTTGDNSPLHF
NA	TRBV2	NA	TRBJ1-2	TGTGCCAGCACCACGGGATGGATAGCTAACTATGGCTACACCTTC	CASTTGWIANYGYTF
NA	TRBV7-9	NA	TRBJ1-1	TGTGCCAGCAGCTCAGGTGGTTTTGTGACTGAAGCTTTCTTT	CASSSGGFVTEAFF
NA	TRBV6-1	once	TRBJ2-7	TGTGCCAGCAGGGAAGGACAGACGAGCTCCTACGAGCAGTACTTC	CASREGQTSSYEQYF
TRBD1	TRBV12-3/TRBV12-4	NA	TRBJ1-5	TGTGCCAGCGGTCAGGGGGGTAATCAGCCCCAGCATTTT	CASGQGGNQPQHF
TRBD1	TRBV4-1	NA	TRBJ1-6	TGCGCCAGCAGCCAAGGGCAGGGGGATTCACCCCTCCACTTT	CASSQGQGDSPLHF
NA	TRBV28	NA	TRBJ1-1	TGTGCCAGCAGTCCTGCCTGGGGAGTTAACACTGAAGCTTTCTTT	CASSPAWGVNTEAFF
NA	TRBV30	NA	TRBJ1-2	TGTGCCTGGAGTCGAGACCAGGGTGTCTACACCTTC	CAWSRDQGVYTF
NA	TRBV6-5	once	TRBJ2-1	TGTGCCAGCAGTTACAGGGAGGTTAGGTACAATGAGCAGTTCTTC	CASSYREVRYNEQFF
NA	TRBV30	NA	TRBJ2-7	TGTGCACTCTCCGAACAGGTCTACGAGCAGTACTTC	CALSEQVYEQYF
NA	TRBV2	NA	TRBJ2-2	TGTGCCAGCAAGGGGCACATGAACACCGGGGAGCTGTTTTTT	CASKGHMNTGELFF
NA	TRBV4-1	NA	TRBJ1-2	TGCGCCAGCAGCCAACTTTACGCGTCCCAGCGGACTGGCTACACCTTC	CASSQLYASQRTGYTF
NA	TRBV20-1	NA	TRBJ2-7	TGCAGTGCTAGTAGAAGCCCGGGCGAGCAGTACTTC	CSASRSPGEQYF
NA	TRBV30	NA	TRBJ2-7	TGTGCCTGGAGTGTACTTTCATGGCAGGCAGGCGAGCAGTACTTC	CAWSVLSWQAGEQYF
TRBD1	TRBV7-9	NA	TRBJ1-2	TGTGCCGACGGGGGAGACAGGGCAGGACCGGGCTATGGCTACACCTTC	CADGGDRAGPGYGYTF
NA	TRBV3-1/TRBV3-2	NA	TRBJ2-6	TGTGCCAGCAGCCAAGGGGGCCTAAACCTCTGGGCCAACGTCCTGACTTTC	CASSQGGLNLWANVLTF
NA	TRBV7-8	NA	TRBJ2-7	TGTGCCAGCAGCTGGGATGGCGGGGGCGCGGACGAGCAGTACTTC	CASSWDGGGADEQYF
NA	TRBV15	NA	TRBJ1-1	TGTGCCACCAGCAGAGATCGGGGATTGGAAGCTTTCTTT	CATSRDRGLEAFF
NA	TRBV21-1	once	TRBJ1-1	TGTGCCAGCACCTTGATCACAGGGGGCATTATGAACACTGAAGCTTTCTTT	CASTLITGGIMNTEAFF
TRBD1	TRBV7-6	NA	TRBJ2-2	TGTGCCAGCAGCCGTACCCAGGGGGAGAACACCGGGGAGCTGTTTTTT	CASSRTQGENTGELFF
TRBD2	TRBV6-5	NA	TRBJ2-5	TGTGCCTTCGCACATGCGCTAGCGGAAGAGACCCAGTACTTC	CAFAHALAEETQYF
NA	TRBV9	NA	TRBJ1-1	TGTGCCAGCAGCGTAGTAGACAGGCGGAACACTGAAGCTTTCTTT	CASSVVDRRNTEAFF
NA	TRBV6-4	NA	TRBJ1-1	TGTGCCAGCAGACGAAGTGGGGGAGGCATGAACACTGAAGCTTTCTTT	CASRRSGGGMNTEAFF
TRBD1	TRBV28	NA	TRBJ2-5	TGTGCCGTACACAGGGGACAAGAGACCCAGTACTTC	CAVHRGQETQYF
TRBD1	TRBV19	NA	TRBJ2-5	TGTGCCAGTAGTATCGGGACAGGGGGAAAAGAGACCCAGTACTTC	CASSIGTGGKETQYF
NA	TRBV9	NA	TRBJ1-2	TGTGCCAGCACCACGTGGGAGGGCTATGGCTACACCTTC	CASTTWEGYGYTF
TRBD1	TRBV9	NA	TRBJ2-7	TGTGCCAGCAGCGTGGGGACAGGGGGCCCCTACGAGCAGTACTTC	CASSVGTGGPYEQYF
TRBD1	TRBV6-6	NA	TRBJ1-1	TGTGCCAGCAGACCCGGACAGGGGAGTTTGGGCACTGAAGCTTTCTTT	CASRPGQGSLGTEAFF
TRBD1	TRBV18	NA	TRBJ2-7	TGTGCCAGCTCGCCCCCGGGACAGGGGTACTCCGAGCAGTACTTC	CASSPPGQGYSEQYF
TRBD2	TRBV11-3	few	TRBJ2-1	TGTGCCAGCAGCCAAAGACCTCGGGGGGGCTCCTCCTACAATGAGCAGTTCTTC	CASSQRPRGGSSYNEQFF
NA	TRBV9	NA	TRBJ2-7	TGTGCCAGCAGCCGATCCAAAACGGGAGCCAACTACGAGCAGTACTTC	CASSRSKTGANYEQYF
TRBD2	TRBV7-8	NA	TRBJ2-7	TGTGCCAGCAGCTTAGTGGTCGGAGCGGGGGGGATCTACGAGCAGTACTTC	CASSLVVGAGGIYEQYF
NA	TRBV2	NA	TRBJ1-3	TGTGCCAGCAGTGAAGTCAGCGTATACTCTGGAAACACCATATATTTT	CASSEVSVYSGNTIYF
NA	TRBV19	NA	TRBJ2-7	TGTGCCAGTAGTACTCTTATTGGCGGTTCCTACGAGCAGTACTTC	CASSTLIGGSYEQYF
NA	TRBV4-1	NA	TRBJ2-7	TGCGCCAGCAGCCAAGGAATGGGCTATGCCTACGAGCAGTACTTC	CASSQGMGYAYEQYF
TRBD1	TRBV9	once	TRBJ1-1	TGTGCCAGCAGCGTAGGCGACAGGGGAAGAGGCAACACTGAAGCTTTCTTT	CASSVGDRGRGNTEAFF
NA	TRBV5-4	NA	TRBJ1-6	TGTGCCAGCAGCTTGGGACAGGAGTCACCCCTCCACTTT	CASSLGQESPLHF
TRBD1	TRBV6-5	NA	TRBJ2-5	TGTGCCAGCAGTCGGACAGGGGGGCAAGGGATCCAGTACTTC	CASSRTGGQGIQYF
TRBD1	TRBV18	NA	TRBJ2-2	TGTGCCAGCTCACACACCGTGGGACAGGGGGTCACCGGGGAGCTGTTTTTT	CASSHTVGQGVTGELFF
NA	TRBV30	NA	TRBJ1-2	TGTGCCTGGAGTGTGTCAGTACCGCACTTC	CAWSVSVPHF
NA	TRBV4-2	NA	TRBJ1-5	TGTGCCAGCAGCCAGGATGCGGGTCCAGATCAGCCCCAGCATTTT	CASSQDAGPDQPQHF
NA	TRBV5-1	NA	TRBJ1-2	TGCGCCAGCAGCTCCCGTCGGCAGGGCGACTATGGCTACACCTTC	CASSSRRQGDYGYTF
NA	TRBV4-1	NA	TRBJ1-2	TGCGCCAGCAGACCTCCCGAGGGCGACTATGGCTACACCTTC	CASRPPEGDYGYTF
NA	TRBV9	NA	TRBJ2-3	TGTGCCAGCAGCGTAGGTGGGGGCGTGAATACGCAGTATTTT	CASSVGGGVNTQYF
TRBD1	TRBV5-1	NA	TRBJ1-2	TGCGCCAGCAGCTTAGACTCCGACAGGGGTTACTATGGCTACACCTTC	CASSLDSDRGYYGYTF
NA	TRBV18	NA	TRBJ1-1	TGTGCCAGCTCACCAGGACAGTTGAACACTGAAGCTTTCTTT	CASSPGQLNTEAFF
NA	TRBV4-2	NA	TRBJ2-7	TGTGCCAGCAGGTCCCCCGGCTACGAGCAGTACTTC	CASRSPGYEQYF
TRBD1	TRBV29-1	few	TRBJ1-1	TGCAGCGCGGGGACAGGGAACACTGAAGCTTTCTTT	CSAGTGNTEAFF
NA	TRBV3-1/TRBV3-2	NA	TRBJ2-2	TGTGCCAGCAGTCCAGGGGTGTTAAACACCGGGGAGCTGTTTTTT	CASSPGVLNTGELFF
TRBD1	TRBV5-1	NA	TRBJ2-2	TGCGCCAGCAGCTTGTGGACAGGGATAAACACCGGGGAGCTGTTTTTT	CASSLWTGINTGELFF
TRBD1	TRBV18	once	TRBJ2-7	TGTGCCAGCTCACTTCGGGACAGAAGGTACTTC	CASSLRDRRYF
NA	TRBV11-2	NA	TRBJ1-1	TGTGCCAGCAGCTTAGGCCCTGGGGGCGCTGAAGCTTTCTTT	CASSLGPGGAEAFF
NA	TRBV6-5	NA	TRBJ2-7	TGTGCCAGCAGAAGACAGAGCTCCTACGAGCAGTACTTC	CASRRQSSYEQYF
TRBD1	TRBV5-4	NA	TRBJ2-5	TGTGCCAGCAGCCGGGACAGAACGGACCAGTACTTC	CASSRDRTDQYF
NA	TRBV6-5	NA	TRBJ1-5	TGTGCCAGTGGGACACTGGTGAATCAGCCCCAGCATTTT	CASGTLVNQPQHF
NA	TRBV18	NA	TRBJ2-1	TGTGCCAGCTCAAACCGGCGGGATGAGCAGTTCTTC	CASSNRRDEQFF
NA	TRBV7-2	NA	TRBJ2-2	TGTGCCAGCAGCCTAACGGGTAGCGCGAACACCGGGGAGCTGTTTTTT	CASSLTGSANTGELFF